This entry describes one TCR beta chain. The source of the sample is a study of shared clonotypes between healthy human individuals. Clones were read by immunoSEQ multiplex PCR, and TCRdb kept only the in-frame ones, dropping some. In the table there are 2 million or so clones, around 95% of which are singletons. The V end lost 1 base, the J end lost 5 bases, and 11 bases lay between the germline ends. Germline assignment: CDR1 MNHNY and CDR2 SVGAGI (reference sequence). The CDR3 runs to 15 residues. Specimen: naive CD4+ T cells sorted from blood. Subset denoted: CD45RA+ positively selected. The clonotype was recovered from a man aged 18 to 30 in good health. The V and J genes are TRBV6-6 and TRBJ2-2; D possibly matches TRBD1 or TRBD2 (5 bases each). CDR3 in amino acids: CASSYLWDPTGELFF. Here the CDR3 DNA reads TGTGCCAGCAGTTACTTGTGGGACCCTACCGGGGAGCTGTTTTTT.